The 6 T cell receptor beta chains listed next were all sequenced from one sample in a study of blood T cells in healthy people across ages. The second PCR ran about 6 to 12 cycles with a sample-barcoded 5' primer and J-beta primers. TCRdb passed the 5' RACE reads through MiXCR, listing each CDR3 protein once. The table has 380,000 or so distinct CDR3 sequences, roughly half seen once; the top ten hold 45% to 65%. Material: blood. The receptors here all came from a man aged 55 to 69 in good health.

The chain combines TRBV15 with TRBJ2-5, with TRBD2 identical over 8 bases. The CDR3 sequence is 15 residues long. With 8 bases clipped from V and 5 bases from J, the junction kept 13 bases outside the gene matches. Germline assignment: CDR1 LNHNV and CDR2 YYDKDF (reference sequence). This chain's CDR3 is CATAPPSGSSETQYF. DNA of the CDR3: TGTGCCACCGCCCCGCCAAGCGGGAGCAGTGAGACCCAGTACTTC.

The genes are TRBV4-2 and TRBJ1-2; TRBD1 aligns across 8 bases. The CDR3 is made up of 14 amino acids. The V gene end was trimmed by 2 bases and the J gene end by 4 bases; junction bases not matched to a gene: 3. Germline CDR1 LGHNA, CDR2 YNFKEQ. The CDR3 region is CASSQPGQGYGYTF. CDR3 DNA sequence: TGTGCCAGCAGCCAACCCGGACAGGGCTATGGCTACACCTTC.

This clonotype was detected ten times or more. The rearrangement joins TRBV13 to TRBJ1-2; tentatively, D is TRBD1 (6 bases). The V end was cut by 4 bases, the J end by 4 bases, with 19 bases between. The germline V gene has CDR1 PRHDT and CDR2 FYEKMQ (reference sequence). The CDR3 consists of 16 residues. This CDR3 is CASSSGTPPSTYGYTF. The CDR3 DNA is TGTGCCAGCAGCTCCGGGACACCACCGTCGACCTATGGCTACACCTTC.

Only a few counts were recorded for this clonotype. The rearrangement joins TRBV3-1 to TRBJ2-1; 8 bases agree with TRBD2. The CDR3 consists of 15 residues. V was pared by 4 bases and J by 7 bases, with 9 bases of the junction left unmatched. Germline values: CDR1 LGHDT, CDR2 YNNKEL (reference sequence). For the CDR3, the DNA is TGTGCCAGCAGCCGGCAGGCGGGGGGTCGGAATGAGCAGTTCTTC. Its translation: CASSRQAGGRNEQFF.

This chain uses TRBV20-1 with TRBJ2-7, with D unresolved. The CDR3 extends over 14 amino acids. Deletions cut 2 bases from V and 0 bases from J, with 11 bases between. The V gene's germline CDR1 is DFQATT and CDR2 SNEGSKA (reference sequence). The CDR3 protein is CSARPRPSSYEQYF. CDR3 sequence (DNA): TGCAGTGCTAGACCCAGGCCAAGCTCCTACGAGCAGTACTTC.

V usage is TRBV9 and J usage is TRBJ2-3; D may be TRBD1 (6 bases). V was trimmed by 8 bases and J by 0 bases, leaving 10 bases between them. CDR3 size: 13 residues. Germline loops: CDR1 SGDLS, CDR2 YYNGEE. The CDR3 protein is CASTQGSTDTQYF. For the CDR3, the DNA is TGTGCCAGTACCCAGGGGAGCACAGATACGCAGTATTTT.